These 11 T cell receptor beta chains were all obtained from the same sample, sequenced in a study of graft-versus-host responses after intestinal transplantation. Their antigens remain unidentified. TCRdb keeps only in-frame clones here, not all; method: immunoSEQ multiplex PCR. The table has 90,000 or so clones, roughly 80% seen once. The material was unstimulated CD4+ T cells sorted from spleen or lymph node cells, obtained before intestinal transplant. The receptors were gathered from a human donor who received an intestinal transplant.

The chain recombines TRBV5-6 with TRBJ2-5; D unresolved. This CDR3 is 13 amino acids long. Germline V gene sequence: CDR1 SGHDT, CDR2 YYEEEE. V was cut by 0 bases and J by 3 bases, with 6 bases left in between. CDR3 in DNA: TGTGCCAGCAGCTTGGGCGTCAAAGAGACCCAGTACTTC. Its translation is CASSLGVKETQYF.

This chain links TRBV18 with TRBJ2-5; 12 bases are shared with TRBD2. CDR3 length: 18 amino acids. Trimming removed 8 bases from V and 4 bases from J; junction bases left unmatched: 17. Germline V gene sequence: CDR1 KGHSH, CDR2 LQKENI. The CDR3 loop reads CASRPAGGRLAGVETQYF. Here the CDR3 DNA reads TGTGCCAGCCGCCCCGCAGGGGGAAGACTAGCGGGAGTAGAGACCCAGTACTTC.

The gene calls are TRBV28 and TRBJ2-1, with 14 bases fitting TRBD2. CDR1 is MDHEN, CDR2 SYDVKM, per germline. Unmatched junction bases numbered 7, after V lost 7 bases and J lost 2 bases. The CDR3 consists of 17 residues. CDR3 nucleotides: TGTGCCAGCAAAGGGACTAGCGGGAGTTTAGCCTACAATGAGCAGTTCTTC. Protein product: CASKGTSGSLAYNEQFF.

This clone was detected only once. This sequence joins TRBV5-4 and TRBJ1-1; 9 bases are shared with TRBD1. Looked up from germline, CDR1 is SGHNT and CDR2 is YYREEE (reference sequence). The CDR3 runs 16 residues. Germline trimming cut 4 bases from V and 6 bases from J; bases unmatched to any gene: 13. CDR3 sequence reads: CASSPSIRGQGPEAFF. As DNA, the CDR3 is TGTGCCAGCAGCCCCAGTATACGGGGACAGGGACCTGAAGCTTTCTTT.

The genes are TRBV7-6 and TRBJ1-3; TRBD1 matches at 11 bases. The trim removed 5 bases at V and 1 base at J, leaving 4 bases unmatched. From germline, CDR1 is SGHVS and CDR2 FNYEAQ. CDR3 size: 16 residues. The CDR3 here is CASSQDRGLSGNTIYF. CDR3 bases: TGTGCCAGCAGCCAGGACAGGGGGCTTTCTGGAAACACCATATATTTT.

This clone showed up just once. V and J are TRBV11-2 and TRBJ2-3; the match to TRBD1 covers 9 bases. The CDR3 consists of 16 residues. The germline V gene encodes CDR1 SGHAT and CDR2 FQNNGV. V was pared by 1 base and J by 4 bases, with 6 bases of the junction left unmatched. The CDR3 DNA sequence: TGTGCCAGCAGCTTAGCGGGACAGGGTAGTGCAGATACGCAGTATTTT. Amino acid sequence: CASSLAGQGSADTQYF.

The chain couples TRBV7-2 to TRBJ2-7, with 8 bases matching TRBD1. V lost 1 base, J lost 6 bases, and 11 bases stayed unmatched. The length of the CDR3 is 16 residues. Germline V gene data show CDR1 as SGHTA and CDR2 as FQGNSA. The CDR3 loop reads CASSLGSWTGSVEQYF. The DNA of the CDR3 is TGTGCCAGCAGCTTAGGGTCATGGACAGGGTCGGTCGAGCAGTACTTC.

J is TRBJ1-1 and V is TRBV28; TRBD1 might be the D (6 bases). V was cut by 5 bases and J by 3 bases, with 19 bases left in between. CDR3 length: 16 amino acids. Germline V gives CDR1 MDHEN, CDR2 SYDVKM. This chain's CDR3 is CASSPWPGAQHTEAFF. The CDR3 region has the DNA TGTGCCAGCAGTCCCTGGCCAGGGGCCCAGCACACTGAAGCTTTCTTT. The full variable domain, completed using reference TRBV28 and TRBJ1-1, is DVKVTQSSRYLVKRTGEKVFLECVQDMDHENMFWYRQDPGLGLRLIYFSYDVKMKEKGDIPEGYSVSREKKERFSLILESASTNQTSMYLCASSPWPGAQHTEAFFGQGTRLTVV.

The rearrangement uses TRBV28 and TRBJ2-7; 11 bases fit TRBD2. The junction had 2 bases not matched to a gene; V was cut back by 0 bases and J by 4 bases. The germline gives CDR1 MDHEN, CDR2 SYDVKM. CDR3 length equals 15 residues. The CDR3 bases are TGTGCCAGCAGTTTATGGGGACTAGCGGTTTACGAGCAGTACTTC. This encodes CASSLWGLAVYEQYF. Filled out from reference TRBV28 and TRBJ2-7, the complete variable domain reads DVKVTQSSRYLVKRTGEKVFLECVQDMDHENMFWYRQDPGLGLRLIYFSYDVKMKEKGDIPEGYSVSREKKERFSLILESASTNQTSMYLCASSLWGLAVYEQYFGPGTRLTVT.

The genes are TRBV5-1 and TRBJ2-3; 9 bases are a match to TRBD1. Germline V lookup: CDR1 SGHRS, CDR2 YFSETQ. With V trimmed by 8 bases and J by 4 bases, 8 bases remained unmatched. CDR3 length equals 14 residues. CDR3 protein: CASLTGTGSDTQYF. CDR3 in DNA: TGCGCCAGTCTCACCGGGACAGGGTCAGATACGCAGTATTTT.

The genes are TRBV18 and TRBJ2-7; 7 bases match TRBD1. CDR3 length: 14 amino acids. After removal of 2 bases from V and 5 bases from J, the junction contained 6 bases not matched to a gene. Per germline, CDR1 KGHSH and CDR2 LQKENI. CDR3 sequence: CASSPVGQIHEQYF. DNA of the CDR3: TGTGCCAGCTCACCAGTGGGACAGATCCACGAGCAGTACTTC.